This T cell receptor (beta chain) was recovered during a study of cytomegalovirus exposure and HLA in healthy donors. Primers: 60 Vbeta forward and 13 Jbeta reverse. TCRdb keeps only in-frame clones here, not all; method: immunoSEQ multiplex PCR. The sample includes about 170,000 clones, less than 85% of them seen just once. This clone was detected a few times. CDR1 and CDR2 from the germline V gene are MNHEY and SVGAGI. CDR3 length: 15 residues. V dropped 0 bases and J dropped 7; count of bases not matched to a gene: 3. This sequence originates from a boy aged 2-15 years in good health and CMV-seronegative. The sequenced sample consisted of PBMCs. The rearrangement links TRBV6-5 to TRBJ1-6; TRBD1 aligns across 7 bases. The CDR3 sequence: CASSYSGTANSPLHF. The CDR3 DNA sequence: TGTGCCAGCAGTTACTCCGGGACAGCAAATTCACCCCTCCACTTT.